This T cell receptor beta chain was documented in a study of T-cell memory formation after mild COVID-19 (dated by TCRdb to about 2021). Looking at the study overall: TCR sequence clusters from the two donors were largely donor specific. Longitudinal TCRalpha and TCRbeta repertoire sequencing tracked T-cell clones expanding and contracting after mild COVID-19 in a couple of donors. The cohort comprised two young, previously healthy adult volunteers, one female and one male. What the study reported, not specific to this receptor: Contracting CD4+ clones turned up mainly in the CM and EM memory subsets, whereas EMRA was where CD8+ clones were enriched. Some responding clones were found in pre-infection memory, which suggests that pre-existing cross-reactive memory T cells took part in the SARS-CoV-2 response. The study included only a couple of mild cases, and larger cohorts that include severe cases with pre-infection samples were judged to be necessary. SARS-CoV-2 specificity of the second-wave clones peaking on day 37 was not confirmed. Clones that contracted from day 15 to 85 showed balanced CD4/CD8 phenotypes, whereas a second wave of clones that expanded from day 15 to 37 leaned towards CD4+.

The instrument given in TCRdb is Illumina NovaSeq 6000. TCRalpha and TCRbeta cDNA libraries were constructed by 5'RACE with constant-segment primers, with sample barcodes and unique molecular identifiers being introduced. Trizol reagent was used to extract RNA from every sample. The libraries were amplified in two PCR steps, and the second step added a second sample barcode and Illumina TruSeq adapters. Sequencing of libraries was performed on an Illumina NovaSeq with 2 x 150 bp paired-end reads. The paper's processing steps were these. Demultiplexing of reads and collapsing into UMI-guided consensus sequences were performed with migec v1.2.7. With mixcr v2.1.11, UMI consensuses were aligned to TRA and TRB V and J templates and assembled into clonotypes. Expanded or contracted clonotypes were those called significant by both edgeR and NoisET, with noise models trained on biological replicates. For edgeR calls, the cutoffs were a false discovery rate-adjusted p below 0.01 and a log2 fold-change threshold of 1. PCA with hierarchical clustering of max-normalized trajectories of the 1000 most abundant clonotypes was used as exploratory dynamics analysis. Separately sequenced CD4+ and CD8+ repertoires were used to assign a CD4 or CD8 phenotype to each responding clone. TCRdb's own reprocessing of the public reads used fastp at Q25 and MiXCR and kept productive beta chains. Rows merge per CDR3 protein into single entries with the most common DNA and genes. Here the V and J calls rest on TCRdb's processing, not on the authors' analysis. This sample has approximately 250,000 distinct CDR3 sequences in its table, and 16% of those were observed once. The top ten hold 22% of the sample.

The table lists this clonotype with a few counts. What this receptor recognizes is not known. No much larger clone is present one base from it, and per-base qualities are unavailable. Inclusive of the bounding cysteine and phenylalanine, the CDR3 is 15 residues long. Only the CDR3 DNA is retained, 45 bases long and in frame from the first base. CDR1 and CDR2, per the germline V gene (reference sequence), are DFQATT and SNEGSKA. Relative to germline, V is 2 bases shorter and J is 0 bases shorter, with 12 bases between their ends. Ficoll-Paque density gradient centrifugation was the method used to isolate PBMCs.

This sequence originates from a man younger than 35 who had mild COVID-19 (a few samples of this study predate the infection). The sample titles of this study are shuffled in the database, so cell type and time point are left out; the donor was told from shared clones. Material for sequencing was PBMCs or a T cell subset sorted from them (not recorded which). This receptor chain uses TRBV20-1 and TRBJ2-3, with TRBD1 tentatively as D gene (5 bases match). The DNA sequence follows: TGCAGTGCTAGACCAACGACAGTTAGCACAGATACGCAGTATTTT. It codes for CSARPTTVSTDTQYF.